These 29 T cell receptor beta chains were sequenced from one sample in a study of preoperative IRX-2 immunotherapy in early breast cancer. Using immunoSEQ multiplex PCR, the repertoire was profiled, and TCRdb retains in-frame clones only, with some absent. This sample has about 26,000 clones, with 70% to 90% found just once. Stated treatment: preoperative locoregional IRX-2 cytokine immunotherapy. Sequencing used lymph node tissue, obtained after IRX-2 immunotherapy. These receptors originate from a human donor with breast cancer.

This chain uses TRBV19 with TRBJ1-6; D is ambiguous. CDR1 and CDR2 (germline): LNHDA, SQIVND (reference sequence). Trimming stripped 6 bases from V and 4 bases from J, with 10 bases between. This CDR3 region has 14 residues. The DNA of the CDR3 is TGTGCCAGTAGCTCAACTGGGTATAATTCACCCCTCCACTTT. The encoded protein is CASSSTGYNSPLHF. Looking up the rest from reference TRBV19 and TRBJ1-6 gives the full variable domain: DGGITQSPKYLFRKEGQNVTLSCEQNLNHDAMYWYRQDPGQGLRLIYYSQIVNDFQKGDIAEGYSVSREKKESFPLTVTSAQKNPTAFYLCASSSTGYNSPLHFGNGTRLTVT.

A remark on this clone: The DNA is omitted, as the CDR3 cannot be located on it reliably, and the CDR3 follows TCRdb's listing. V usage is TRBV6-8 and J usage is TRBJ2-7; the DNA was not compared with TRBD1, the D call given in the table. Including both end residues, the CDR3 is 14 amino acids long. CDR1 and CDR2 from the germline V gene are MNHGY and SAAAGT. CDR3 sequence: CASILDRGVGEQYF.

The chain employs TRBV19 and TRBJ1-2, with D possibly TRBD1 on 5 matching bases. CDR3 size: 12 residues. V was cut by 5 bases and J by 7 bases, with 11 bases left in between. CDR1 and CDR2 from the germline V gene are LNHDA and SQIVND (reference sequence). CDR3 amino acids: CASSLGGGGYTF. DNA of the CDR3: TGTGCCAGTAGTCTTGGGGGAGGTGGCTACACCTTC. Full variable domain (missing parts from reference TRBV19 and TRBJ1-2): DGGITQSPKYLFRKEGQNVTLSCEQNLNHDAMYWYRQDPGQGLRLIYYSQIVNDFQKGDIAEGYSVSREKKESFPLTVTSAQKNPTAFYLCASSLGGGGYTFGSGTRLTVV.

This clone was picked up a small number of times. This chain connects TRBV30 to TRBJ2-3, with D maybe TRBD2 (7 bases). V lost 4 bases and J lost 2, with 19 bases in between. This CDR3 is 16 amino acids long. Germline V gene lookup returns CDR1 GTSNPN and CDR2 SVGIG (reference sequence). CDR3 region: CAWMAGRGPNTDTQYF. The CDR3 DNA sequence: TGTGCCTGGATGGCGGGGCGGGGGCCAAACACAGATACGCAGTATTTT.

The chain uses TRBV14 and TRBJ1-2, with D uncertain. The V gene's germline CDR1 is SGHDN and CDR2 FVKESK. The CDR3 contains 13 residues. Trimming took off 0 bases at V and 1 base at J, with 3 bases between the two ends. The CDR3 bases are TGTGCCAGCAGCCAAGATCTTAACTATGGCTACACCTTC. Translation gives CASSQDLNYGYTF.

This clone was observed a single time. The chain joins TRBV19 to TRBJ2-2; the D gene could be TRBD1 or TRBD2 (5 bases each). In germline, CDR1 is LNHDA, CDR2 SQIVND (reference sequence). The V gene lost 0 bases and the J gene lost 5 bases, with 16 bases spanning the gap. The CDR3 loop spans 17 amino acids. The CDR3 coding sequence is TGTGCCAGTAGTATAGATGGGGCAGGGCGAGGGACCGGGGAGCTGTTTTTT. It encodes CASSIDGAGRGTGELFF.

The chain is built from TRBV28 and TRBJ1-5; D gene ambiguous. Germline assignment: CDR1 MDHEN and CDR2 SYDVKM. The CDR3 runs 12 residues. Trimming left V 7 bases short and J 4 bases short, with 8 bases between. The DNA of the CDR3 is TGTGCCAGCACTACTGGGAATCAGCCCCAGCATTTT. Its translation is CASTTGNQPQHF.

The V and J genes are TRBV28 and TRBJ1-2; no reliable D call. Trimming pared 2 bases from V and 4 bases from J, leaving 8 bases between. CDR3 length equals 13 residues. Looked up from germline, CDR1 is MDHEN and CDR2 is SYDVKM. CDR3 nucleotides: TGTGCCAGCAGTTTAAGGGCCCTCTATGGCTACACCTTC. As protein: CASSLRALYGYTF.

The chain joins TRBV28 to TRBJ2-1; TRBD1 aligns across 9 bases. Germline values: CDR1 MDHEN, CDR2 SYDVKM. The CDR3 is 16 amino acids. V gave up 5 bases and J gave up 9 bases; unmatched junction bases: 14. As DNA, the CDR3 is TGTGCCAGCAGTGATGGTTGGGGGGACAGGGAGGGTGAGCAGTTCTTC. Translation: CASSDGWGDREGEQFF.

This chain joins TRBV28 and TRBJ1-4; D gene unclear. Germline V CDR1 and CDR2: MDHEN, SYDVKM. V was trimmed by 4 bases and J by 7 bases, leaving 13 bases between them. The CDR3 extends over 14 amino acids. CDR3 sequence (DNA): TGTGCCAGCAGTTCGACATGGGGTGGTGAAAAACTGTTTTTT. Translation: CASSSTWGGEKLFF. The full variable domain, with the rest looked up from reference TRBV28 and TRBJ1-4, is DVKVTQSSRYLVKRTGEKVFLECVQDMDHENMFWYRQDPGLGLRLIYFSYDVKMKEKGDIPEGYSVSREKKERFSLILESASTNQTSMYLCASSSTWGGEKLFFGSGTQLSVL.

The chain employs TRBV28 and TRBJ1-1; D perhaps matches TRBD1 (5 bases). V was trimmed by 5 bases and J by 0 bases, leaving 16 bases between them. The CDR3 covers 16 residues. Germline lookup yields CDR1 MDHEN and CDR2 SYDVKM. The CDR3 DNA sequence: TGTGCCAGCAGTGAGCTTTTAGACAGACTGAACACTGAAGCTTTCTTT. It encodes CASSELLDRLNTEAFF.

The V and J genes are TRBV7-6 and TRBJ2-2; D ambiguous. V lost 2 bases, J lost 5 bases, and 9 bases lay in between. This CDR3 contains 14 residues. In germline, CDR1 is SGHVS, CDR2 FNYEAQ. The CDR3 region has the DNA TGTGCCAGCAGCTTAACTGTTACGACCGGGGAGCTGTTTTTT. Encoded protein: CASSLTVTTGELFF.

This clone has only a few counts. The chain joins TRBV19 to TRBJ1-3, with a weak D call TRBD1 (5 bases). The CDR3 runs to 16 residues. Trimming shortened V by 3 bases and J by 0 bases, and 12 bases separated the two germline ends. Germline lookup yields CDR1 LNHDA and CDR2 SQIVND (reference sequence). CDR3 sequence: CASSIPWGTSGNTIYF. CDR3 coding DNA: TGTGCCAGTAGTATTCCCTGGGGCACCTCTGGAAACACCATATATTTT.

This clone was seen only once. The V gene is TRBV19, the J gene TRBJ2-4, with a weak D call TRBD2 (6 bases). Germline lookup yields CDR1 LNHDA and CDR2 SQIVND (reference sequence). This CDR3 is built from 16 residues. Trimming took 3 bases from V and 0 from J, leaving 12 bases between them. CDR3 protein: CASSMVGLLAKNIQYF. The DNA of the CDR3 is TGTGCCAGTAGTATGGTAGGACTACTAGCCAAAAACATTCAGTACTTC. The whole variable domain, filled in from reference TRBV19 and TRBJ2-4, reads DGGITQSPKYLFRKEGQNVTLSCEQNLNHDAMYWYRQDPGQGLRLIYYSQIVNDFQKGDIAEGYSVSREKKESFPLTVTSAQKNPTAFYLCASSMVGLLAKNIQYFGAGTRLSVL.

This clone has only a few counts. The V and J genes are TRBV11-3 and TRBJ1-6, with TRBD1 matching over 7 bases. CDR1 is SGHNT, CDR2 YENEEA, per germline. V lost 8 bases, J lost 5 bases, and 6 bases stayed unmatched. The CDR3 contains 14 residues. The CDR3 sequence: CASGQTGNNSPLHF. In DNA, the CDR3 is TGTGCCAGCGGCCAGACAGGGAATAATTCACCCCTCCACTTT.

CDR3 bases: TGTGCCAGCAGCCCTGCGACAGGGCGGTCGAACACTGAAGCTTTCTTT. It encodes CASSPATGRSNTEAFF. The J gene is TRBJ1-1, the V gene TRBV7-7; 7 nucleotides match TRBD1. J lost 1 base, V lost 5 bases, and 10 bases had no gene match. CDR1 SSHAT and CDR2 FNYEAQ come from the germline V gene (reference sequence). The CDR3 extends over 16 amino acids.

The genes are TRBV18 and TRBJ2-7; D possibly corresponds to TRBD1 (6 bases). Germline CDR1 is KGHSH and CDR2 is LQKENI. Between the trimmed V and J ends, which lost 2 bases and 7 bases, there was a span of 12 bases. The CDR3 sequence is 13 residues long. DNA for the CDR3: TGTGCCAGCTCACCATCAGGGGTTCGGGAGCAGTACGTC. As protein: CASSPSGVREQYV.

The rearrangement uses TRBV18 and TRBJ2-5; no definite D call. V lost 6 bases and J lost 1, with 15 bases in between. The CDR3 is 15 residues long. The V gene's germline CDR1 is KGHSH and CDR2 LQKENI. The DNA of the CDR3 is TGTGCCAGCTCCCTCTTCACAGTACCCCAAGAGACCCAGTACTTC. Amino acids: CASSLFTVPQETQYF.

This sequence joins TRBV28 and TRBJ2-1; D perhaps matches TRBD1 (6 bases). Germline lookup yields CDR1 MDHEN and CDR2 SYDVKM. The CDR3 contains 15 residues. V dropped 3 bases and J dropped 3 bases, with 12 bases sitting between them. The DNA of the CDR3 is TGTGCCAGCAGTTTTCAGGGGCGGAACTACAATGAGCAGTTCTTC. Its protein product is CASSFQGRNYNEQFF.

The rearrangement joins TRBV29-1 to TRBJ2-5, with TRBD1 matching 11 bases. V dropped 7 bases and J dropped 5; count of bases not matched to a gene: 12. Germline V lookup: CDR1 SQVTM, CDR2 ANQGSEA. This CDR3 is built from 15 residues. For the CDR3, the DNA is TGCAGCGCCTCCGCCGGGACAGGGGGAGGGGAGACCCAGTACTTC. Translating gives CSASAGTGGGETQYF.

V gene TRBV10-2 combines with J gene TRBJ2-1; TRBD2 agrees at 12 bases. J lost 6 bases, V lost 4 bases, and 7 bases had no gene match. Germline V lookup: CDR1 WSHSY, CDR2 SAAADI. This CDR3 has 16 amino acids. The CDR3 region has the DNA TGCGCCAGCAGTGTCCCTAGCGGGGGGGCCCGCAATGAGCAGTTCTTC. Translation gives CASSVPSGGARNEQFF.

CDR3 in amino acids: CASSGQVDEQFF. In DNA, the CDR3 is TGTGCCAGCAGTGGACAGGTGGATGAGCAGTTCTTC. The gene calls are TRBV28 and TRBJ2-1; 7 positions match TRBD1. J lost 8 bases, V lost 5 bases, and 3 bases had no gene match. This CDR3 has 12 residues. The germline CDR1 and CDR2 sequences are MDHEN and SYDVKM.

V and J are TRBV19 and TRBJ1-1, with D maybe TRBD1 (5 bases). This CDR3 spans 15 amino acids. Germline assignment: CDR1 LNHDA and CDR2 SQIVND (reference sequence). The V and J ends lost 5 bases and 0 bases respectively, with 13 bases between them. CDR3 in DNA: TGTGCCAGTAGTGTCCTCCTGACAGTGAACACTGAAGCTTTCTTT. Its translation: CASSVLLTVNTEAFF.

The gene calls are TRBV10-2 and TRBJ1-5; D uncertain. V was pared by 7 bases and J by 0 bases, with 10 bases between. The CDR3 consists of 14 residues. Germline V CDR1 and CDR2: WSHSY, SAAADI. The CDR3, as DNA: TGCGCCAGCACTCAGGAATATAGCAATCAGCCCCAGCATTTT. Its protein is CASTQEYSNQPQHF.

V is TRBV18 and J is TRBJ2-1, with D perhaps being TRBD1 or TRBD2 (5 bases each). This CDR3 is 13 amino acids long. In germline, CDR1 is KGHSH, CDR2 LQKENI. V was trimmed by 6 bases and J by 2 bases, leaving 8 bases between them. This chain's CDR3 is CASSLGPYNEQFF. The CDR3 DNA reads as TGTGCCAGCTCCCTGGGACCCTACAATGAGCAGTTCTTC. Supplemented by reference TRBV18 and TRBJ2-1, the full variable domain reads NAGVMQNPRHLVRRRGQEARLRCSPMKGHSHVYWYRQLPEEGLKFMVYLQKENIIDESGMPKERFSAEFPKEGPSILRIQQVVRGDSAAYFCASSLGPYNEQFFGPGTRLTVL.

This chain connects TRBV10-3 to TRBJ2-7; 9 nucleotides line up with TRBD2. With 0 bases clipped from V and 2 bases from J, the junction kept 2 bases outside the gene matches. Germline lookup yields CDR1 ENHRY and CDR2 SYGVKD. The CDR3 consists of 15 residues. The chain's CDR3 is CAISESTSGPYEQYF. The CDR3 DNA reads as TGTGCCATCAGTGAGTCGACTAGCGGACCCTACGAGCAGTACTTC.

The chain recombines TRBV6-8 with TRBJ2-3; D possibly corresponds to TRBD2 (6 bases). Trimming left V 6 bases short and J 2 bases short, with 12 bases between. The CDR3 has 14 amino acids. Germline V gene lookup returns CDR1 MNHGY and CDR2 SAAAGT. The CDR3: CASRPREHTDTQYF. The CDR3 DNA reads as TGTGCCAGCAGACCACGGGAGCACACAGATACGCAGTATTTT.

The chain is built from TRBV5-1 and TRBJ1-1, with D unresolved. The CDR3 extends over 14 amino acids. Trimming stripped 3 bases from V and 2 bases from J, with 11 bases between. The germline CDR1 and CDR2 sequences are SGHRS and YFSETQ. In nucleotides, the CDR3 is TGCGCCAGCAGCTCGGGTATTCTAAACACTGAAGCTTTCTTT. It specifies CASSSGILNTEAFF.

To note about this clone: No DNA is shown, since the ends of the CDR3 on it are uncertain; the CDR3 is the one TCRdb lists. This sequence joins TRBV28 and TRBJ2-1. The CDR3 extends over 12 residues, inclusive of both ends. Germline V gene sequence: CDR1 MDHEN, CDR2 SYDVKM. CDR3 loop: CASSSSGPEQFF.